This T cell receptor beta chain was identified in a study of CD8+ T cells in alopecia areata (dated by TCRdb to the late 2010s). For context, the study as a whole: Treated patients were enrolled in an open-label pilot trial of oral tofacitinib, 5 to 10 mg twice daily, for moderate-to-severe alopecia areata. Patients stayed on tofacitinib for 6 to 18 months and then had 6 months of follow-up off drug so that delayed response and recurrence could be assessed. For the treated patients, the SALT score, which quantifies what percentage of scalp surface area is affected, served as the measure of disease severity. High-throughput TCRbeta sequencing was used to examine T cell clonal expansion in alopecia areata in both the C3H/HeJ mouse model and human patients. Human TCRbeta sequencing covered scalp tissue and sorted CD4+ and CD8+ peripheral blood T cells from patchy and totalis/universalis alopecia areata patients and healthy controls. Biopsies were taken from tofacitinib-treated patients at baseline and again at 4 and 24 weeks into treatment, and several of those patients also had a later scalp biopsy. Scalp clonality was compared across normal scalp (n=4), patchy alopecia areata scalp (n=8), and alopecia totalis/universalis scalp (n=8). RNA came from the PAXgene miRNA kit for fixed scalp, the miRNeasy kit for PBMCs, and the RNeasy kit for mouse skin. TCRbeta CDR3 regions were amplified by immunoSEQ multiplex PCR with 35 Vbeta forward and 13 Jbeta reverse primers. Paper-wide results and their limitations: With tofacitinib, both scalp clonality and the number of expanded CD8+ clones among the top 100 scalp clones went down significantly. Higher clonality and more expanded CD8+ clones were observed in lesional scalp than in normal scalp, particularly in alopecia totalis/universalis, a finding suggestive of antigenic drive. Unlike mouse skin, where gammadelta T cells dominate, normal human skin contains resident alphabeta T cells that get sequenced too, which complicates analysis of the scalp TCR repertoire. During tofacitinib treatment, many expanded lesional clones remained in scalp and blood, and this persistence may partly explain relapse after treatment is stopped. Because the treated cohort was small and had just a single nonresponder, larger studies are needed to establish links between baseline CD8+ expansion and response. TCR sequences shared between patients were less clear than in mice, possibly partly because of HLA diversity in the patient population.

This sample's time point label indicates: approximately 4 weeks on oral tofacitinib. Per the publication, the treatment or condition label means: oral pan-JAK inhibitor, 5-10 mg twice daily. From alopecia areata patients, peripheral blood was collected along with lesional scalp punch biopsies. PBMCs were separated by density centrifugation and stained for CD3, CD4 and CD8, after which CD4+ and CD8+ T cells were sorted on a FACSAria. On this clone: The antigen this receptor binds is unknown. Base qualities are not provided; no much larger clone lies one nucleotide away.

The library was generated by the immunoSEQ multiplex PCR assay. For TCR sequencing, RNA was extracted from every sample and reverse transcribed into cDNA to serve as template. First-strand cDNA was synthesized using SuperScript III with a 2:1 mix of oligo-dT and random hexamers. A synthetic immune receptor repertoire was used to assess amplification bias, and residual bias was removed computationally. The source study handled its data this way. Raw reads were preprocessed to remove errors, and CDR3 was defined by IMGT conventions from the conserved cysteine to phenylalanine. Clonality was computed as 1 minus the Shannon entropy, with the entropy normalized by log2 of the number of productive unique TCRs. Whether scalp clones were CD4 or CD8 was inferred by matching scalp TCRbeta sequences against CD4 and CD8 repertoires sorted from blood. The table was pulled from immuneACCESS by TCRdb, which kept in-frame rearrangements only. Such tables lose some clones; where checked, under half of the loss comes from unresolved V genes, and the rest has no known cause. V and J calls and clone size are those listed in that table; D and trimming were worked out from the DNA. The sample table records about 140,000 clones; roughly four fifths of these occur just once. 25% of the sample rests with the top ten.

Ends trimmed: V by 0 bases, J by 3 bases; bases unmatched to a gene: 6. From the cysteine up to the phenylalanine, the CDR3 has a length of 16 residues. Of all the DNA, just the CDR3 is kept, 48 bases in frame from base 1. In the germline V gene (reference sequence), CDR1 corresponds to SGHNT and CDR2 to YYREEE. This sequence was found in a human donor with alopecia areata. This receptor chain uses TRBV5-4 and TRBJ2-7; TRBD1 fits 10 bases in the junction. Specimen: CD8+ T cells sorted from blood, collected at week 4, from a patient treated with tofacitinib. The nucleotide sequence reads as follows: TGTGCCAGCAGCTTGGACGGGACAGGGGCCCTCTACGAGCAGTACTTC. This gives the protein CASSLDGTGALYEQYF.